Below, one T cell receptor (beta chain) is given with its context. Its antigen is currently unknown. Trimming stripped 3 bases from V and 4 bases from J, with 16 bases between. CDR1 is SGHAT, CDR2 FQDESV, per germline (reference sequence). This CDR3 comprises 15 residues. Negatively enriched CD4+ T cells were divided by CD45RA into naive and memory. Libraries were prepared by immunoSEQ multiplex PCR; TCRdb keeps only in-frame clonotypes and omits some of them. The data contain about 1.5 million clones, approximately 98% of them singletons. The sample comes from a study of shared clonotypes between healthy human individuals. General study findings and limits: Generally, estimated richness proved larger in naive subsets than it did in memory subsets. A reduction in generation probabilities was seen for non-shared clonotypes relative to those shared by all four donors.

This TCR was recovered from a man aged 25-45 years in good health. The V gene is TRBV11-1, the J gene TRBJ2-7; D assignment may be TRBD1 or TRBD2 (5 bases each). What was sequenced was naive CD4+ T cells sorted from blood. Specified subset: CD45RA+ positively selected. Here the CDR3 DNA reads TGTGCCAGCAGCTTGTTGTATCCCGGGGCATACGAGCAGTACTTC. It specifies CASSLLYPGAYEQYF.